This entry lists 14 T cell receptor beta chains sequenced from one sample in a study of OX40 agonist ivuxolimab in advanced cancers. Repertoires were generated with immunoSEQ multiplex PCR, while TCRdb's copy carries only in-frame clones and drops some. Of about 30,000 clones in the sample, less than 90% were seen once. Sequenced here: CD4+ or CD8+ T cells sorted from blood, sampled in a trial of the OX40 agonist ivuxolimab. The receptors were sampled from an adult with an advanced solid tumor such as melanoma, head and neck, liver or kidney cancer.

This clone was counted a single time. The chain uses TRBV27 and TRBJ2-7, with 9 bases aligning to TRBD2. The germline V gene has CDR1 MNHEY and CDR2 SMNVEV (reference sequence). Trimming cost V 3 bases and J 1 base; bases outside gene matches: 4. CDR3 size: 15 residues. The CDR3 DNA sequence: TGTGCCAGCAGTTTGGATAGCGGGAGATCCTACGAGCAGTACTTC. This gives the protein CASSLDSGRSYEQYF.

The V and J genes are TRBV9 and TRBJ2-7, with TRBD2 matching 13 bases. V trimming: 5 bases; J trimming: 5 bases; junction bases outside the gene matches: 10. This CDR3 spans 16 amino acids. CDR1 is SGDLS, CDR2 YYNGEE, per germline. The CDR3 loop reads CASRRTSGGAFDEQYF. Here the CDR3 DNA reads TGTGCCAGCAGGCGAACTAGCGGGGGGGCCTTCGACGAGCAGTACTTC.

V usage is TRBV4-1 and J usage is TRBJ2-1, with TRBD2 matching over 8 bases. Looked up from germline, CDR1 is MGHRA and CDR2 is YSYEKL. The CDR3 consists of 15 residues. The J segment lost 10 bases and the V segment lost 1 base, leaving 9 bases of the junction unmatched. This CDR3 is CASSQVLGGALEQFF. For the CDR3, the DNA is TGCGCCAGCAGCCAAGTTCTCGGGGGGGCATTAGAGCAGTTCTTC.

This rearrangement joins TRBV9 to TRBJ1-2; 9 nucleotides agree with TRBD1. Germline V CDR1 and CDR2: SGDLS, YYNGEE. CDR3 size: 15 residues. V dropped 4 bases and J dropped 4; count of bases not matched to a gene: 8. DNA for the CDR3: TGTGCCAGCAGCCTTACAGGGGGCGCCACCTATGGCTACACCTTC. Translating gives CASSLTGGATYGYTF.

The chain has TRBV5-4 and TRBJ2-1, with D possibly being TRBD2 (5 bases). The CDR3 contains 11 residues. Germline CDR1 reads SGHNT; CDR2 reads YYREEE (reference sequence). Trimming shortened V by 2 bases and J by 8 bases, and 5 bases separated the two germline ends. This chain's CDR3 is CASSFSDEQFF. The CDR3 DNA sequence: TGTGCCAGCAGCTTTAGCGATGAGCAGTTCTTC.

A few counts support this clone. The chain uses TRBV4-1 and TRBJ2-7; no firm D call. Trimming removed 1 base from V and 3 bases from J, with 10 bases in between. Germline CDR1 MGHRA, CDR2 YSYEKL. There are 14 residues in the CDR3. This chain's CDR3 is CASSQGSGLYEQYF. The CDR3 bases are TGCGCCAGCAGCCAAGGGTCCGGTCTCTACGAGCAGTACTTC.

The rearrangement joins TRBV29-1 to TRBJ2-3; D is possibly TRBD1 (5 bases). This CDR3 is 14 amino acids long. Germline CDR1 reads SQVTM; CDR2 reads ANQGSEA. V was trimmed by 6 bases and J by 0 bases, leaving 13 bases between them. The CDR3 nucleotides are TGCAGCGTACTCAGGGCCTTTAGCACAGATACGCAGTATTTT. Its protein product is CSVLRAFSTDTQYF.

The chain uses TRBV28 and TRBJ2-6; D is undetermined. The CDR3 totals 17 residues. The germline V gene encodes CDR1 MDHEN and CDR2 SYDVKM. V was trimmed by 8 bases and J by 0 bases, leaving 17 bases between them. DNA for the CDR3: TGTGCCAGCGAGAGCAGCTTTGATCTCTCTGGGGCCAACGTCCTGACTTTC. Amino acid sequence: CASESSFDLSGANVLTF. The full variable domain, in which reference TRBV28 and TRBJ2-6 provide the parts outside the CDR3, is DVKVTQSSRYLVKRTGEKVFLECVQDMDHENMFWYRQDPGLGLRLIYFSYDVKMKEKGDIPEGYSVSREKKERFSLILESASTNQTSMYLCASESSFDLSGANVLTFGAGSRLTVL.

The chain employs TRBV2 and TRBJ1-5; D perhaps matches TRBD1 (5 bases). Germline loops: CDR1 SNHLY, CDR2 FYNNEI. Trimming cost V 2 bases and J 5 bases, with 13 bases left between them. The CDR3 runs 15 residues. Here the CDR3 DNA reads TGTGCCAGCAGTGAATTACAGGTTCGGTATCAGCCCCAGCATTTT. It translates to CASSELQVRYQPQHF.

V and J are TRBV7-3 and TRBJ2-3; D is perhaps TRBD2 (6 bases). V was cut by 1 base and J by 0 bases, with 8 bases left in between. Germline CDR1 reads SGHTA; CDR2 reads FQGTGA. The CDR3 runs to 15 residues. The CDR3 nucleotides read TGTGCCAGCAGCTTAATAGCGGCTAGCACAGATACGCAGTATTTT. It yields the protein CASSLIAASTDTQYF.

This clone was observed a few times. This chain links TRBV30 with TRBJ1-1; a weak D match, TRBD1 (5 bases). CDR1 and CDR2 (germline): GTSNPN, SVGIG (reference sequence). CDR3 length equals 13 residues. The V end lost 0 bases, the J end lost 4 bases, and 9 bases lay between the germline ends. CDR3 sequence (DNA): TGTGCCTGGAGTGTATTAGGGGTCACTGAAGCTTTCTTT. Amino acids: CAWSVLGVTEAFF.

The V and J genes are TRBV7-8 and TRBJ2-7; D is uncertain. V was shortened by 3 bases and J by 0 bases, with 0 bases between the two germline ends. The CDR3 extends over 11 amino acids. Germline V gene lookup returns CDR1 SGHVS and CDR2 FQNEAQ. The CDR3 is CASSFSYEQYF. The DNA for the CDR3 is TGTGCCAGCAGCTTCTCCTACGAGCAGTACTTC.

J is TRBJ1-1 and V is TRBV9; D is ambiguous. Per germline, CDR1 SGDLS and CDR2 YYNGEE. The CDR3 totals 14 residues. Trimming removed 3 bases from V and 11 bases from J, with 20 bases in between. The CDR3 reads CASSDKREARRAFF. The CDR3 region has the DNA TGTGCCAGCAGCGATAAGAGGGAAGCCCGCCGGGCTTTCTTT. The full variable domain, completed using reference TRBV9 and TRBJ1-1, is DSGVTQTPKHLITATGQRVTLRCSPRSGDLSVYWYQQSLDQGLQFLIQYYNGEERAKGNILERFSAQQFPDLHSELNLSSLELGDSALYFCASSDKREARRAFFGQGTRLTVV.

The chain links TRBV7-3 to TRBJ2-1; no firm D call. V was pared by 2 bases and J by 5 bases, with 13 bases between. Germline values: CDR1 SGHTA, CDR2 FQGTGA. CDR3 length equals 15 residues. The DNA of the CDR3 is TGTGCCAGCAGCTTAGGGCCGGGCCCGAACAATGAGCAGTTCTTC. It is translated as CASSLGPGPNNEQFF.